The 21 T cell receptor beta chains listed next were all sequenced from one sample in a study of shared clonotypes between healthy human individuals. Repertoires were generated with immunoSEQ multiplex PCR, while TCRdb's copy carries only in-frame clones and drops some. Of 950,000 to 1,200,000 clones listed, 60% to 80% are singletons. The specimen sequenced was memory CD4+ T cells from PBMCs. Subset meaning: CD45RA-negative fraction. These receptors originate from a man between 18 and 35 years old in good health. Some clones in this sample may be carry-over from other donors' samples.

DNA of the CDR3: TGTGCCAGCAGGGGACGCCTGAGCTCCTACAATGAGCAGTTCTTC. This translates into CASRGRLSSYNEQFF. V usage is TRBV6-1 and J usage is TRBJ2-1; perhaps D is TRBD1 or TRBD2 (5 bases each). This CDR3 is built from 15 residues. The germline gives CDR1 MNHNS, CDR2 SASEGT. V shed 6 bases and J shed 0 bases, with 12 bases lying between them.

The rearrangement joins TRBV6-6 to TRBJ1-3; 7 bases match TRBD1. CDR1 is MNHNY, CDR2 SVGAGI, per germline (reference sequence). Trimming removed 5 bases from V and 4 bases from J; junction bases left unmatched: 5. The CDR3 has 14 residues. CDR3 sequence reads: CASSQGQVGNTIYF. The DNA of the CDR3 is TGTGCCAGCAGTCAAGGACAGGTCGGAAACACCATATATTTT.

The CDR3: CATSRDRSGANVLTF. The CDR3 nucleotides are TGTGCCACCAGCAGAGACAGGTCTGGGGCCAACGTCCTGACTTTC. This chain connects TRBV15 to TRBJ2-6; D ambiguous. The CDR3 loop spans 15 amino acids. The germline CDR1 and CDR2 sequences are LNHNV and YYDKDF (reference sequence). V shed 0 bases and J shed 1 base, with 4 bases lying between them.

The rearrangement links TRBV25-1 to TRBJ1-2; D might be TRBD1 (5 bases). Trimming removed 1 base from V and 10 bases from J, with 7 bases in between. CDR1 is MGHDK and CDR2 is SYGVNS in the germline V gene. This CDR3 comprises 11 residues. CDR3 residues: CASSEWTSYTF. The CDR3 nucleotides are TGTGCCAGCAGTGAATGGACATCCTACACCTTC.

This chain joins TRBV7-3 and TRBJ1-1; TRBD1 might be the D (6 bases). V was trimmed by 2 bases and J by 3 bases, leaving 10 bases between them. Germline V gene data show CDR1 as SGHTA and CDR2 as FQGTGA. The CDR3 covers 14 residues. CDR3 amino acids: CASSLSGGDTEAFF. The CDR3 DNA reads as TGTGCCAGCAGCTTATCGGGGGGCGACACTGAAGCTTTCTTT.

This clone was recorded only once. V gene TRBV7-9 combines with J gene TRBJ2-7; 10 bases match TRBD2. V shed 5 bases and J 9 bases; nucleotides not matched to a gene: 10. CDR1 and CDR2 from the germline V gene are SEHNR and FQNEAQ (reference sequence). This CDR3 region has 14 residues. The CDR3 loop reads CASSVLAGARGQYF. The CDR3 DNA follows: TGTGCCAGCAGCGTCCTAGCGGGAGCGCGAGGGCAGTACTTC.

This clone was observed a handful of times. This chain connects TRBV5-6 to TRBJ2-3, with 9 bases fitting TRBD2. This CDR3 spans 16 amino acids. The V segment lost 4 bases and the J segment 3 bases; nucleotides outside the gene matches: 9. The germline gives CDR1 SGHDT, CDR2 YYEEEE. DNA for the CDR3: TGTGCCAGCAGCCCCCTGGGTAGCGGGAGTACAGATACGCAGTATTTT. Protein sequence: CASSPLGSGSTDTQYF.

The rearrangement links TRBV11-2 to TRBJ2-3; TRBD1 matches 8 bases. In germline, CDR1 is SGHAT, CDR2 FQNNGV. Unmatched junction bases numbered 5, after V lost 1 base and J lost 2 bases. The length of the CDR3 is 16 residues. CDR3 amino acids: CASSLVRDRYTDTQYF. CDR3 DNA sequence: TGTGCCAGCAGCTTAGTCCGGGACAGGTACACAGATACGCAGTATTTT.

This clone was seen only once. The chain carries TRBV6-5 and TRBJ1-5; 7 positions agree with TRBD1. V dropped 5 bases and J dropped 2; count of bases not matched to a gene: 3. The CDR3 extends over 14 amino acids. Germline V CDR1 and CDR2: MNHEY, SVGAGI. The CDR3 sequence: CASSRQGGNQPQHF. CDR3 sequence (DNA): TGTGCCAGCAGTCGACAGGGTGGCAATCAGCCCCAGCATTTT.

The V call is TRBV7-9, the J call TRBJ1-4; D not resolved. This CDR3 contains 14 residues. Germline CDR1 reads SEHNR; CDR2 reads FQNEAQ (reference sequence). Trimming shortened V by 2 bases and J by 0 bases, and 4 bases separated the two germline ends. This CDR3 is CASSLMTTNEKLFF. CDR3 in DNA: TGTGCCAGCAGCTTAATGACAACTAATGAAAAACTGTTTTTT.

This rearrangement joins TRBV2 to TRBJ2-7; D is possibly TRBD2 (6 bases). Per germline, CDR1 SNHLY and CDR2 FYNNEI. Trimming pared 6 bases from V and 3 bases from J, leaving 15 bases between. This CDR3 is 14 amino acids long. CDR3 coding DNA: TGTGCCAGCAGGGGGGGTGGCGGAGACTACGAGCAGTACTTC. Protein sequence: CASRGGGGDYEQYF.

This chain uses TRBV5-1 with TRBJ1-2, with 10 bases fitting TRBD1. CDR1 is SGHRS and CDR2 is YFSETQ in the germline V gene. V gave up 1 base and J gave up 11 bases; unmatched junction bases: 14. This CDR3 has 16 amino acids. The CDR3: CASSLTIGTGASGYTF. The CDR3 nucleotides are TGCGCCAGCAGCTTGACGATTGGGACAGGGGCTTCTGGGTACACCTTC. The entire variable domain, with the rest obtained from reference TRBV5-1 and TRBJ1-2, is as follows: KAGVTQTPRYLIKTRGQQVTLSCSPISGHRSVSWYQQTPGQGLQFLFEYFSETQRNKGNFPGRFSGRQFSNSRSEMNVSTLELGDSALYLCASSLTIGTGASGYTFGSGTRLTVV.

The rearrangement links TRBV5-1 to TRBJ2-1, with D possibly matching TRBD1 (5 bases). V lost 4 bases and J 1 base, leaving 9 bases between the germline ends. This CDR3 comprises 14 residues. CDR1 is SGHRS, CDR2 YFSETQ, per germline. CDR3 sequence reads: CASSTGESYNEQFF. CDR3 nucleotides: TGCGCCAGCAGCACAGGAGAGTCCTACAATGAGCAGTTCTTC.

The CDR3 bases are TGTGCCAGTCGGGGGATCGACACTTACACCGGGGAGCTGTTTTTT. Encoded protein: CASRGIDTYTGELFF. The gene calls are TRBV19 and TRBJ2-2; D may be TRBD2 (6 bases). This CDR3 is built from 15 residues. Trimming removed 8 bases from V and 3 bases from J, with 16 bases in between. Germline lookup yields CDR1 LNHDA and CDR2 SQIVND (reference sequence).

This rearrangement joins TRBV7-9 to TRBJ2-5, with a tentative D call TRBD1 (6 bases). Germline V gene data show CDR1 as SEHNR and CDR2 as FQNEAQ (reference sequence). This CDR3 has 14 residues. V was trimmed by 4 bases and J by 3 bases, leaving 12 bases between them. CDR3 sequence reads: CASSSGTTKETQYF. In nucleotides, the CDR3 is TGTGCCAGCAGCTCCGGGACAACAAAAGAGACCCAGTACTTC.

The genes are TRBV9 and TRBJ1-2, with D maybe TRBD1 (6 bases). The CDR3 extends over 15 amino acids. Germline CDR1 SGDLS, CDR2 YYNGEE. V dropped 4 bases and J dropped 5 bases, with 18 bases sitting between them. The CDR3 nucleotides are TGTGCCAGCAGCCCGCACGGGACAATTAGTTATGGCTACACCTTC. It specifies CASSPHGTISYGYTF.

The rearrangement joins TRBV5-1 to TRBJ2-3; possibly TRBD1 or TRBD2 for D (6 bases each). Germline CDR1 SGHRS, CDR2 YFSETQ. The length of the CDR3 is 15 residues. V lost 1 base and J lost 6, with 15 bases in between. The CDR3 DNA follows: TGCGCCAGCAGCTTGCTACCTCGGGGGCAGGATACGCAGTATTTT. Translation: CASSLLPRGQDTQYF.

This clone was seen only once. The V gene is TRBV28, the J gene TRBJ1-2, with D possibly matching TRBD1 (5 bases). V was cut by 2 bases and J by 8 bases, with 18 bases left in between. Per the germline V gene, CDR1 is MDHEN and CDR2 is SYDVKM. The CDR3 loop spans 15 amino acids. The chain's CDR3 is CASSLAIQGLGGYTF. The CDR3 DNA reads as TGTGCCAGCAGTTTAGCGATCCAGGGATTGGGGGGCTACACCTTC.

V gene TRBV4-1 combines with J gene TRBJ1-2; 9 nucleotides line up with TRBD1. This CDR3 comprises 15 residues. V was pared by 1 base and J by 2 bases, with 2 bases of the junction left unmatched. Germline assignment: CDR1 MGHRA and CDR2 YSYEKL. CDR3: CASSQVGQGNYGYTF. The DNA of the CDR3 is TGCGCCAGCAGCCAAGTCGGACAGGGGAACTATGGCTACACCTTC.

CDR3 DNA sequence: TGTGCCAGCAGCTCCAGATTCGAGCAGTACTTC. This codes for CASSSRFEQYF. The chain links TRBV7-9 to TRBJ2-7, with D hard to call. The CDR3 is made up of 11 amino acids. CDR1 and CDR2 (germline): SEHNR, FQNEAQ (reference sequence). V was pared by 4 bases and J by 6 bases, with 7 bases between.

The chain has TRBV6-1 and TRBJ2-7, with 9 bases aligning to TRBD2. Trimming took 5 bases from V and 3 from J; bases not matched to a gene: 8. CDR3 length equals 15 residues. Germline V gene data show CDR1 as MNHNS and CDR2 as SASEGT. The CDR3 bases are TGTGCCAGCAGTCTTCGAGCGGGGGGATACTACGAGCAGTACTTC. Amino acids: CASSLRAGGYYEQYF.